This T cell receptor beta chain emerged from a study of immune characterization of retroperitoneal liposarcoma (dated by TCRdb to 2018 to 2020). Comments on this clonotype: There is no known antigen for this receptor. Base qualities were left out, and no much larger clone turns up one base away.

The CDR3 goes from the cysteine to the phenylalanine over 15 residues. The CDR3 DNA has 45 bases and is translated from base 1. V ends up 0 bases short and J 12 bases short, with an unmatched junction base count of 11. The germline V gene (reference sequence) sets CDR1 to MNHNY and CDR2 to SVGAGI. Library creation used PCR. TCRdb names NextSeq 500 as the instrument used. TCRdb took the public reads, trimmed them with fastp at Q25, ran MiXCR for clone calling and kept in-frame beta chains. Rows matching on CDR3 protein sequence are summarized as one entry with the most common DNA and genes. This sample holds 2,900 or so distinct CDR3 sequences; 47% were observed only once. 45% of the sample is in the top ten clones.

The TCR comes from a male donor with retroperitoneal liposarcoma. Recombination joined TRBV6-6 with TRBJ2-1, with 7 middle bases fitting TRBD1. The sample taken for sequencing was tumor tissue. CDR3 sequence: CASSYSSGQVFRQFF. Read as DNA, the sequence is TGTGCCAGCAGTTACTCGTCAGGACAGGTTTTTAGGCAGTTCTTC.